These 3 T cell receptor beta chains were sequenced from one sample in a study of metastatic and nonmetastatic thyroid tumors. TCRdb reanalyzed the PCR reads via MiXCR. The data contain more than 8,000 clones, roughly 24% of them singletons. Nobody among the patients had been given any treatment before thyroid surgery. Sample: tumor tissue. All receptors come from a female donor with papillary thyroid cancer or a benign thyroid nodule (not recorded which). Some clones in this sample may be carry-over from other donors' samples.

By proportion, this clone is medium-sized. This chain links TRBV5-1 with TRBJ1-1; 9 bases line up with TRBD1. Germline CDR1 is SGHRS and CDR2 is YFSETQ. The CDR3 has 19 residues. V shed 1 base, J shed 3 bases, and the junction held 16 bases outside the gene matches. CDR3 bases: TGCGCCAGCAGCTTGTATGGGGTAAACAGGGGGCGTCTGGACACTGAAGCTTTCTTT. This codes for CASSLYGVNRGRLDTEAFF.

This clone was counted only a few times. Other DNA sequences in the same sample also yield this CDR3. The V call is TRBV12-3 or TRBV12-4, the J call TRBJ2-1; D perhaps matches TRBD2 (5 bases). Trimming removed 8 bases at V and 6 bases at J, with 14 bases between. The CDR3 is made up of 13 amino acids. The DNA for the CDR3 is TGTGCCAGCTCCCTCGGACTGCGCAATGAGCAGTTCTTC. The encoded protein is CASSLGLRNEQFF.

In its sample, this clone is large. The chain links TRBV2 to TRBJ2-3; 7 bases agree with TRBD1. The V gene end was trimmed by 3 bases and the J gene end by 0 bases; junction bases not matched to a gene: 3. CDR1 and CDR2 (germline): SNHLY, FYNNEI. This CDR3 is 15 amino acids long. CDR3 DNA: TGTGCCAGCAGTGAGACAGGGTCTAGCACAGATACGCAGTATTTT. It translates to CASSETGSSTDTQYF. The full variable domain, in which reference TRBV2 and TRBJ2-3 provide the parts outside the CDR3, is EPEVTQTPSHQVTQMGQEVILRCVPISNHLYFYWYRQILGQKVEFLVSFYNNEISEKSEIFDDQFSVERPDGSNFTLKIRSTKLEDSAMYFCASSETGSSTDTQYFGPGTRLTVL.